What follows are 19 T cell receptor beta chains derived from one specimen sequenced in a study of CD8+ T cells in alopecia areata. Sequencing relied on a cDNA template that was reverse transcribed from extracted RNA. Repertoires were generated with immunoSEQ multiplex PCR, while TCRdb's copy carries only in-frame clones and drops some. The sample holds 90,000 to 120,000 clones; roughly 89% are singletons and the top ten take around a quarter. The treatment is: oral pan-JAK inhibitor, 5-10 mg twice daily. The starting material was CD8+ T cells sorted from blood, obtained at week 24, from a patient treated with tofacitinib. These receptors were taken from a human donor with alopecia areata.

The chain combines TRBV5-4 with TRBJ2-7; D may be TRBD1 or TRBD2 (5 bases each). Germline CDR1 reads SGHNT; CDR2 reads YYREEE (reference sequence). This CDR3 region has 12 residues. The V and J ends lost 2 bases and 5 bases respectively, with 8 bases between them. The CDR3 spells CASSFQGDEQYF. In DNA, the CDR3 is TGTGCCAGCAGCTTTCAGGGAGACGAGCAGTACTTC.

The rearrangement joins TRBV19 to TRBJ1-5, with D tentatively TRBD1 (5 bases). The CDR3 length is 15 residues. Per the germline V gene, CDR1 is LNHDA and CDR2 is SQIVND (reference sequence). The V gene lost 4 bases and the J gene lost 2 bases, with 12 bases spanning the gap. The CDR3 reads CASSNRVGGNQPQHF. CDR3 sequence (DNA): TGTGCCAGTAGTAACCGAGTGGGGGGCAATCAGCCCCAGCATTTT.

This CDR3 reads CASSMPRGGLYNEQFF. In nucleotides, the CDR3 is TGTGCCAGTAGTATGCCTCGGGGGGGCCTCTACAATGAGCAGTTCTTC. The rearrangement uses TRBV19 and TRBJ2-1; 8 nucleotides agree with TRBD2. Germline V gives CDR1 LNHDA, CDR2 SQIVND (reference sequence). V gave up 3 bases and J gave up 3 bases; unmatched junction bases: 7. The CDR3 contains 16 residues.

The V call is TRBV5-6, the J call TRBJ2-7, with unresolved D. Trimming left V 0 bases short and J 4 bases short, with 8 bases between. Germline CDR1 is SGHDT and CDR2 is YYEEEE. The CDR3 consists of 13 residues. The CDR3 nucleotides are TGTGCCAGCAGCTTGGCAGACCCTTACGAGCAGTACTTC. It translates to CASSLADPYEQYF.

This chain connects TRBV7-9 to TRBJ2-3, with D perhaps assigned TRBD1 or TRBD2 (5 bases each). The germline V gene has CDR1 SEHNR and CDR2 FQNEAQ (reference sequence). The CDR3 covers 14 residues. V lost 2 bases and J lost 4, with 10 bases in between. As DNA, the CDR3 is TGTGCCAGCAGCTTAACCCGGGGACCAGATACGCAGTATTTT. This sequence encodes CASSLTRGPDTQYF.

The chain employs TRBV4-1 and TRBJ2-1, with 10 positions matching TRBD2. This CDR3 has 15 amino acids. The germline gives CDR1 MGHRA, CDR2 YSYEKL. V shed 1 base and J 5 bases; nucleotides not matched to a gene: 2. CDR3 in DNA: TGCGCCAGCAGCCAAGGACTAGCGGGCCACAATGAGCAGTTCTTC. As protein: CASSQGLAGHNEQFF.

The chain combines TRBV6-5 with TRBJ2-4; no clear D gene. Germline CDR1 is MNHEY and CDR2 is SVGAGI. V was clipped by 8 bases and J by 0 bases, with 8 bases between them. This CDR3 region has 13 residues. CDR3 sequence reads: CASGYSAKNIQYF. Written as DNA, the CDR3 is TGTGCCAGCGGATATTCAGCCAAAAACATTCAGTACTTC.

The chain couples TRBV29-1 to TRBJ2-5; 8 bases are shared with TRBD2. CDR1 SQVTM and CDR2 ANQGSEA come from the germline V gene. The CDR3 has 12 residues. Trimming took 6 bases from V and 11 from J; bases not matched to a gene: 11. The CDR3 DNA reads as TGCAGCGTCTCGGGGGGGAGGCCGGAGCAGTACTTC. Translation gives CSVSGGRPEQYF. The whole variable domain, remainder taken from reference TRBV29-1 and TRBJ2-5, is SAVISQKPSRDICQRGTSLTIQCQVDSQVTMMFWYRQQPGQSLTLIATANQGSEATYESGFVIDKFPISRPNLTFSTLTVSNMSPEDSSIYLCSVSGGRPEQYFGPGTRLLVL.

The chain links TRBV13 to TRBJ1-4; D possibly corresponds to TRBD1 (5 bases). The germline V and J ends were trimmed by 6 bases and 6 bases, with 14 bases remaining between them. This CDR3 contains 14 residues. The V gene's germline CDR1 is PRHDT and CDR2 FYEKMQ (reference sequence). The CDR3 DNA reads TGTGCCAGCAGTCCCCGGGGGGGGGATGAAAAACTGTTTTTT. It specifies CASSPRGGDEKLFF.

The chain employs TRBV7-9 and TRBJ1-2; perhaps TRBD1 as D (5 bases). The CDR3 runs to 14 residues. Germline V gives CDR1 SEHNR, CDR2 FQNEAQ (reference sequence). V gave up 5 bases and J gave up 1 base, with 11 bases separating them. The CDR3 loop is CASSPGHLNYGYTF. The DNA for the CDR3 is TGTGCCAGCAGCCCCGGACACCTTAACTATGGCTACACCTTC.

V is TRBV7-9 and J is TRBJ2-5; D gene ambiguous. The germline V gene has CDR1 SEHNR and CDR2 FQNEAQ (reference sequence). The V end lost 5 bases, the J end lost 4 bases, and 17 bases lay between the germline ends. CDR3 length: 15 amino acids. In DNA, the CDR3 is TGTGCCAGCAGCCCCGCCGACTGGAGCCGAGAGACCCAGTACTTC. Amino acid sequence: CASSPADWSRETQYF.

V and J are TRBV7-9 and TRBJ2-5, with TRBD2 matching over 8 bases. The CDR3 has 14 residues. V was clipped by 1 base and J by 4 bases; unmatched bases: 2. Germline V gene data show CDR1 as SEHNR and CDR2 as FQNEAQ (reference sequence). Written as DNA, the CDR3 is TGTGCCAGCAGCTTAGTCCTAGCGGGAGAGACCCAGTACTTC. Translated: CASSLVLAGETQYF.

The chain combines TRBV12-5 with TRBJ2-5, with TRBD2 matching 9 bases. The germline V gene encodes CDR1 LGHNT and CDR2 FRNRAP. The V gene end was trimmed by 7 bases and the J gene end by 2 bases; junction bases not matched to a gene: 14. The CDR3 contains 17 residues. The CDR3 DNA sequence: TGTGCTAGTGCCGACTACCCTAGCGGGGTCCGACAAGAGACCCAGTACTTC. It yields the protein CASADYPSGVRQETQYF.

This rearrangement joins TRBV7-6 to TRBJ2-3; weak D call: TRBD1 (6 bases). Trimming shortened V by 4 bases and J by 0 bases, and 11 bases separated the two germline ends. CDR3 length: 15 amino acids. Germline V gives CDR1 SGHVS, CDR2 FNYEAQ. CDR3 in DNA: TGTGCCAGCAGCTCGTCGGACAGTAGCACAGATACGCAGTATTTT. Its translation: CASSSSDSSTDTQYF.

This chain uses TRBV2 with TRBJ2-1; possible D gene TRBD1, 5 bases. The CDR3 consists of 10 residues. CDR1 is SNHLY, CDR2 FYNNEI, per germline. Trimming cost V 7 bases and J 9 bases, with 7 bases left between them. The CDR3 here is CASKGFEQFF. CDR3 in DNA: TGTGCCAGCAAGGGGTTTGAGCAGTTCTTC.

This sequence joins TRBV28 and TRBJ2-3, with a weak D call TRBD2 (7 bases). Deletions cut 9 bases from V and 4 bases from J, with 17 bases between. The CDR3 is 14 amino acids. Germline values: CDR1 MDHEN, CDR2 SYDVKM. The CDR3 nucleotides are TGTGCCAGTTGTGTGGGGGGGCTCTCAGATACGCAGTATTTT. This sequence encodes CASCVGGLSDTQYF.

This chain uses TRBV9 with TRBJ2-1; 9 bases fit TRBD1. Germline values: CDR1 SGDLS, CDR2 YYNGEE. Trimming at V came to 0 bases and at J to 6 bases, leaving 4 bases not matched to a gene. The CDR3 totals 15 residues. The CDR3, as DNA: TGTGCCAGCAGCGTAGACAGGGGGCGACGCAATGAGCAGTTCTTC. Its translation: CASSVDRGRRNEQFF.

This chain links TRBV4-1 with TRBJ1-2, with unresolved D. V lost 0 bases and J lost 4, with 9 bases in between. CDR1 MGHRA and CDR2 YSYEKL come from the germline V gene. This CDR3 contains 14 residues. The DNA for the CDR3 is TGCGCCAGCAGCCAAGACGCGGGGAGCTATGGCTACACCTTC. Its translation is CASSQDAGSYGYTF.

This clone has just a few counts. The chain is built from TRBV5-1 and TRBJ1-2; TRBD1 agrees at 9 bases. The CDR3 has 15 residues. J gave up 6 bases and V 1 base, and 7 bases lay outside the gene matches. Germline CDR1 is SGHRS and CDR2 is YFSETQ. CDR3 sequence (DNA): TGCGCCAGCAGCTTGAAAACAGGGGGCGTGGATGGCTACACCTTC. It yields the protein CASSLKTGGVDGYTF.